This T cell receptor (beta chain) was sequenced for a study of T-cell reconstitution after alpha-beta-depleted transplantation in children. The study, taken as a whole, reports: TCRbeta diversity was high at day 60 in some patients (a result of surviving recipient T cells and thymic progenitors).

As it was prepared, the TCRbeta library received unique molecular identifiers. Each CDR3 protein gets one entry after TCRdb re-called the PCR reads with MiXCR. The sample holds 200,000 or so distinct CDR3 sequences, just under 6.5% seen once. The CDR3 extends over 16 amino acids. Per germline, CDR1 SQVTM and CDR2 ANQGSEA. V shed 4 bases and J 4 bases; nucleotides not matched to a gene: 15. Ten or more counts support this clonotype. Its antigen is not known. The TCR comes from a girl in the first two years of life with combined immunodeficiency, due to receive a stem cell transplant. This rearrangement joins TRBV29-1 to TRBJ2-7; 8 bases map to TRBD2. The sample was PBMCs, taken before TCRalphabeta/CD19-depleted stem cell transplant. The DNA of the CDR3 is TGCAGCGTTGCACAAGCCGGGACTAGTATTTCGTACGAGCAGTACTTC. Amino acids: CSVAQAGTSISYEQYF.